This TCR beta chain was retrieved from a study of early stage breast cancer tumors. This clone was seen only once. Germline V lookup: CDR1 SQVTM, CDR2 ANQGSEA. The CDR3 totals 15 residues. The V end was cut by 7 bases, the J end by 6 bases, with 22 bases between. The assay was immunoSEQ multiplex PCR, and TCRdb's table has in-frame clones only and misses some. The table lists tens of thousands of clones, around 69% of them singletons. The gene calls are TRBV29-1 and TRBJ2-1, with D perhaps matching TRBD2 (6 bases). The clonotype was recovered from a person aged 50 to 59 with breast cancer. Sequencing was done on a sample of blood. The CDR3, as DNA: TGCAGCGCCCTAGGAGGGCAGGGATCATTCAATGAGCAGTTCTTC. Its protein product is CSALGGQGSFNEQFF.